The T cell receptor beta chain described here comes from a study of vaccination effects on CD4 cells after COVID-19. The table came from immunoSEQ multiplex PCR; TCRdb's copy has only in-frame clones and leaves some out. Of approximately 15,000 clones in the sample, more than 60% are singletons; the top ten hold approximately 25%. Antigen-specific CD4+ T cells were expanded (with viral peptide pools) by the ViraFEST assay ahead of sequencing. Subsequent to a culture period of under twelve days, CD4+ T cells were isolated. Vaccine administered to participants consisted of two doses of either BNT162b2 or mRNA-1273. Supplemented with around 9.8 IU/ml IL-2 and roughly 10 ug/ml peptides, a few million PBMC per well were kept in culture. On both days 3 and 7, half of the culture medium was replaced with IL-2 medium. General study findings and limits: Nearly all vaccine-induced clones in healthy recipients recognized only SARS-CoV-2. Clones arising from infection and from vaccination showed marked clonal contraction late after vaccination.

Turning to this clone: The antigen remains undetermined.

This TCR came from a human donor who received a COVID-19 vaccine. The sequenced sample was CD4+ T cells from PBMCs cultured with HCoV-NL63 spike peptides, obtained after COVID-19 vaccination.

The CDR3 sequence: CASSLAGNYEQYF. For the CDR3, the DNA is TGTGCCAGCAGCTTGGCGGGGAACTACGAGCAGTACTTC. The chain combines TRBV5-6 with TRBJ2-7, with D maybe TRBD2 (5 bases). Deletions cut 0 bases from V and 3 bases from J, with 7 bases between. The CDR3 consists of 13 residues. Germline loops: CDR1 SGHDT, CDR2 YYEEEE.